The 26 T cell receptor beta chains below all came from one sample that was sequenced in a study of blood T cell repertoires in COVID-19. Data came from immunoSEQ multiplex PCR; TCRdb stores just in-frame clones and leaves some out. Among 100,000 to 150,000 clones listed, 75% to 85% were seen once. Sample: peripheral blood. These receptors all stem from a man between 35 and 55 years old with active or convalescent COVID-19.

The rearrangement links TRBV7-3 to TRBJ2-1, with 10 bases fitting TRBD2. Germline loops: CDR1 SGHTA, CDR2 FQGTGA. J gave up 8 bases and V 2 bases, and 6 bases lay outside the gene matches. This CDR3 region has 15 residues. The CDR3 region is CASSLQGTSVHEQFF. CDR3 coding DNA: TGTGCCAGCAGCTTACAGGGGACTAGCGTCCATGAGCAGTTCTTC.

J is TRBJ1-6 and V is TRBV30; D gene uncertain. CDR1 and CDR2 from the germline V gene are GTSNPN and SVGIG (reference sequence). V dropped 4 bases and J dropped 9 bases, with 16 bases sitting between them. This CDR3 region has 14 residues. The CDR3 DNA sequence: TGTGCCTGGACCCCGGGAGGGTCGGGTTCACCCCTCCACTTT. Protein product: CAWTPGGSGSPLHF. Full variable domain (missing parts from reference TRBV30 and TRBJ1-6): SQTIHQWPATLVQPVGSPLSLECTVEGTSNPNLYWYRQAAGRGLQLLFYSVGIGQISSEVPQNLSASRPQDRQFILSSKKLLLSDSGFYLCAWTPGGSGSPLHFGNGTRLTVT.

This chain joins TRBV5-5 and TRBJ1-1, with D possibly TRBD1 on 5 matching bases. CDR3 size: 14 residues. CDR1 and CDR2 from the germline V gene are SGHKS and YYEKEE (reference sequence). V was trimmed by 1 base and J by 0 bases, leaving 7 bases between them. This CDR3 reads CASSLSGLNTEAFF. CDR3 DNA sequence: TGTGCCAGCAGCTTGTCAGGGTTGAACACTGAAGCTTTCTTT. Combining the CDR3 with reference TRBV5-5 and TRBJ1-1 gives the whole variable domain DAGVTQSPTHLIKTRGQQVTLRCSPISGHKSVSWYQQVLGQGPQFIFQYYEKEERGRGNFPDRFSARQFPNYSSELNVNALLLGDSALYLCASSLSGLNTEAFFGQGTRLTVV.

The chain links TRBV5-6 to TRBJ2-5; 8 nucleotides match TRBD2. The V gene's germline CDR1 is SGHDT and CDR2 YYEEEE. Unmatched junction bases numbered 14, after V lost 3 bases and J lost 13 bases. CDR3 size: 14 residues. The CDR3: CASSSPGTSQSPYF. CDR3 bases: TGTGCCAGCAGCTCCCCGGGGACTAGTCAGTCCCCGTACTTC.

The rearrangement joins TRBV6-5 to TRBJ1-2; 7 bases line up with TRBD1. V was pared by 6 bases and J by 2 bases, with 9 bases of the junction left unmatched. CDR1 is MNHEY and CDR2 is SVGAGI in the germline V gene. CDR3 length equals 15 residues. The CDR3 DNA reads as TGTGCCAGCAGGTACAAGGGACAGTCCAACTATGGCTACACCTTC. This gives the protein CASRYKGQSNYGYTF.

The rearrangement links TRBV6-6 to TRBJ2-1, with 7 bases identical to TRBD1. J gave up 6 bases and V 8 bases, and 16 bases lay outside the gene matches. CDR3 length equals 16 residues. CDR1 MNHNY and CDR2 SVGAGI come from the germline V gene (reference sequence). Here the CDR3 reads CASDPKGGRIGNEQFF. Written as DNA, the CDR3 is TGTGCCAGCGATCCAAAAGGGGGCAGGATCGGCAATGAGCAGTTCTTC.

This sequence joins TRBV6-5 and TRBJ2-7, with 7 bases identical to TRBD1. The CDR3 consists of 15 residues. The V gene's germline CDR1 is MNHEY and CDR2 SVGAGI. The V and J ends lost 8 bases and 3 bases, in that order; junction bases with no gene match: 13. The CDR3 region is CASRKSPGQHYEQYF. The CDR3, as DNA: TGTGCCAGCCGGAAATCCCCGGGACAGCACTACGAGCAGTACTTC.

The chain employs TRBV28 and TRBJ1-1, with 8 bases lining up with TRBD1. The CDR3 is made up of 17 amino acids. The ends lost 3 bases at V and 1 base at J; junction bases unmatched: 10. Germline V gene data show CDR1 as MDHEN and CDR2 as SYDVKM. The chain's CDR3 is CASSFNRGQGPNTEAFF. The CDR3 nucleotides are TGTGCCAGCAGTTTCAACCGAGGACAGGGCCCGAACACTGAAGCTTTCTTT.

The chain links TRBV19 to TRBJ1-5; TRBD1 matches 8 bases. V lost 5 bases and J lost 0; bases outside the gene matches: 12. The CDR3 spans 18 residues. CDR1 LNHDA and CDR2 SQIVND come from the germline V gene (reference sequence). The CDR3 loop reads CASSLAGTGVYSNQPQHF. The CDR3 DNA is TGTGCCAGTAGTTTGGCCGGGACAGGAGTTTATAGCAATCAGCCCCAGCATTTT.

CDR3: CASARDRDYSPLHF. In DNA form, the CDR3 reads TGTGCCAGCGCCCGGGACAGGGATTATTCACCCCTCCACTTT. The chain is built from TRBV11-1 and TRBJ1-6; 9 nucleotides agree with TRBD1. The trim removed 8 bases at V and 8 bases at J, leaving 7 bases unmatched. Germline-derived CDR1 and CDR2 are SGHAT and FQDESV (reference sequence). This CDR3 has 14 residues.

This clone came up a few times. The J gene is TRBJ1-2, the V gene TRBV29-1; 9 bases map to TRBD1. Germline assignment: CDR1 SQVTM and CDR2 ANQGSEA. The trim removed 6 bases at V and 8 bases at J, leaving 7 bases unmatched. The CDR3 totals 12 residues. The CDR3 DNA follows: TGCAGCGTAGAACAGGGGGCCAGGGGCTACACCTTC. Amino acids: CSVEQGARGYTF.

This chain joins TRBV2 and TRBJ1-4; no reliable D call. Trimming took off 2 bases at V and 7 bases at J, with 11 bases between the two ends. Germline CDR1 and CDR2: SNHLY and FYNNEI. This CDR3 contains 14 residues. CDR3 sequence: CASSERVASEKLFF. CDR3 DNA: TGTGCCAGCAGTGAAAGAGTAGCGAGTGAAAAACTGTTTTTT. Based on the CDR3 plus reference TRBV2 and TRBJ1-4, the full variable domain is EPEVTQTPSHQVTQMGQEVILRCVPISNHLYFYWYRQILGQKVEFLVSFYNNEISEKSEIFDDQFSVERPDGSNFTLKIRSTKLEDSAMYFCASSERVASEKLFFGSGTQLSVL.

V gene TRBV28 combines with J gene TRBJ2-7; tentative D call: TRBD2 (6 bases). In germline, CDR1 is MDHEN, CDR2 SYDVKM. V was trimmed by 8 bases and J by 6 bases, leaving 17 bases between them. The CDR3 runs 13 residues. CDR3 in amino acids: CASHGVRGIEQYF. CDR3 nucleotides: TGTGCCAGCCACGGGGTACGGGGGATCGAGCAGTACTTC.

The chain couples TRBV12-3 or TRBV12-4 to TRBJ1-1; weak D call: TRBD1 (5 bases). The CDR3 sequence is 13 residues long. The germline V and J ends were trimmed by 3 bases and 6 bases, with 11 bases remaining between them. CDR3 residues: CASSLWGESEAFF. In DNA, the CDR3 is TGTGCCAGCAGTTTGTGGGGGGAGTCTGAAGCTTTCTTT.

This clone appeared once. The chain combines TRBV5-1 with TRBJ2-5; 9 bases agree with TRBD2. Germline CDR1 is SGHRS and CDR2 is YFSETQ. J gave up 5 bases and V 3 bases, and 14 bases lay outside the gene matches. The CDR3 runs 17 residues. CDR3 coding DNA: TGCGCCAGCAGCTCAGGCCTTATTAGCGGGGGAAGGGAGACCCAGTACTTC. The encoded protein is CASSSGLISGGRETQYF.

The CDR3 spells CASSFDSKMAQYF. In DNA form, the CDR3 reads TGTGCCAGCAGTTTCGACAGTAAGATGGCCCAGTACTTC. This chain uses TRBV28 with TRBJ2-5, with D perhaps matching TRBD1 (5 bases). CDR1 MDHEN and CDR2 SYDVKM come from the germline V gene. V shed 3 bases and J shed 9 bases, with 14 bases lying between them. The CDR3 runs 13 residues.

V is TRBV28 and J is TRBJ2-7; D is uncertain. V shed 9 bases and J shed 3 bases, with 15 bases lying between them. Germline values: CDR1 MDHEN, CDR2 SYDVKM. This CDR3 region has 13 residues. The CDR3 bases are TGTGCCAGTTCGAAGAAGACTCTCTACGAGCAGTACTTC. Protein sequence: CASSKKTLYEQYF.

This clone was counted a few times. The chain recombines TRBV2 with TRBJ1-5; D remains unclear. Trimming removed 5 bases at V and 11 bases at J, with 19 bases between. The CDR3 is made up of 14 amino acids. From germline, CDR1 is SNHLY and CDR2 FYNNEI. In nucleotides, the CDR3 is TGTGCCAGCAGTCTCCCGGGGTCCTCCAAGGCCCAGCATTTT. Encoded protein: CASSLPGSSKAQHF.

V is TRBV6-6 and J is TRBJ1-2; D gene uncertain. The V end was cut by 0 bases, the J end by 7 bases, with 9 bases between. The CDR3 is made up of 13 amino acids. Germline CDR1 MNHNY, CDR2 SVGAGI (reference sequence). The CDR3 loop reads CASSYSVSGGYTF. The CDR3 bases are TGTGCCAGCAGTTACTCGGTCTCGGGTGGCTACACCTTC.

The chain couples TRBV5-1 to TRBJ1-2; 9 bases map to TRBD1. CDR1 SGHRS and CDR2 YFSETQ come from the germline V gene. CDR3 length: 15 residues. The junction had 12 bases not matched to a gene; V was cut back by 4 bases and J by 8 bases. The CDR3 spells CASSPGGTGIYGYTF. DNA of the CDR3: TGCGCCAGCAGCCCAGGAGGGACAGGGATCTACGGCTACACCTTC.

The chain has TRBV3-1 (or the pseudogene TRBV3-2) and TRBJ2-1, with D perhaps TRBD2 (6 bases). The CDR3 spans 13 residues. Germline V gives CDR1 LGHDT, CDR2 YNNKEL (reference sequence). The V end was cut by 7 bases, the J end by 10 bases, with 17 bases between. In DNA form, the CDR3 reads TGTGCCAGCACTACAAGTGGGGGAGGCGAGCAGTTCTTC. Protein sequence: CASTTSGGGEQFF.

In DNA form, the CDR3 reads TGTGCCAGCTCCTACGGAGGATTCCCCCATAGCAATCAGCCCCAGCATTTT. It translates to CASSYGGFPHSNQPQHF. This chain joins TRBV28 and TRBJ1-5, with D hard to call. This CDR3 has 17 residues. Germline lookup yields CDR1 MDHEN and CDR2 SYDVKM. V was pared by 8 bases and J by 0 bases, with 20 bases between. Full variable domain (missing parts from reference TRBV28 and TRBJ1-5): DVKVTQSSRYLVKRTGEKVFLECVQDMDHENMFWYRQDPGLGLRLIYFSYDVKMKEKGDIPEGYSVSREKKERFSLILESASTNQTSMYLCASSYGGFPHSNQPQHFGDGTRLSIL.

This rearrangement joins TRBV9 to TRBJ2-1, with D tentatively TRBD2 (5 bases). This CDR3 comprises 14 residues. Germline CDR1 SGDLS, CDR2 YYNGEE. Trimming shortened V by 1 base and J by 5 bases, and 10 bases separated the two germline ends. Here the CDR3 reads CASSVTGINNEQFF. The CDR3 bases are TGTGCCAGCAGCGTAACGGGGATAAACAATGAGCAGTTCTTC.

This chain links TRBV3-1 (or the pseudogene TRBV3-2) with TRBJ2-7; the D is unclear. Per germline, CDR1 LGHDT and CDR2 YNNKEL (reference sequence). Trimming took off 3 bases at V and 0 bases at J, with 9 bases between the two ends. The CDR3 length is 14 residues. This CDR3 is CASSQRQISYEQYF. The CDR3, as DNA: TGTGCCAGCAGCCAGCGGCAGATCTCCTACGAGCAGTACTTC.

This clone was picked up one time. The genes are TRBV6-6 and TRBJ1-2, with TRBD1 matching over 9 bases. The length of the CDR3 is 14 residues. CDR1 MNHNY and CDR2 SVGAGI come from the germline V gene (reference sequence). V shed 8 bases and J 2 bases; nucleotides not matched to a gene: 6. The CDR3 DNA is TGTGCCAGCGCAAGGGACAGGGTAAACTATGGCTACACCTTC. Its protein is CASARDRVNYGYTF.

The V and J genes are TRBV12-5 and TRBJ2-5; a possible D gene is TRBD1 (6 bases). The CDR3 totals 14 residues. The ends were cut back, 6 bases at V and 1 base at J, with 12 bases in the middle. Looked up from germline, CDR1 is LGHNT and CDR2 is FRNRAP. The CDR3 nucleotides read TGTGCTAGTGGCCGTGGACAGATCCAAGAGACCCAGTACTTC. This codes for CASGRGQIQETQYF.